The entry below gives a single TCR beta chain sequence along with its context. Its cognate antigen is unknown. The data were taken from a study of OX40 agonist ivuxolimab in advanced cancers. Study overall: Every 2 weeks, patients got intravenous ivuxolimab at one of six dose levels (0.01-10 mg/kg).

Trimming shortened V by 2 bases and J by 3 bases, and 7 bases separated the two germline ends. Germline CDR1 reads SEHNR; CDR2 reads FQNEAQ (reference sequence). The CDR3 is 13 amino acids. The assay was immunoSEQ multiplex PCR, and TCRdb's table has in-frame clones only and misses some. The sample carries tens of thousands of clones, 90% recorded once. Study-wide findings and caveats: By week 6 at 0.1 to 3.0 mg/kg, blood CD4+ and CD8+ T cells had expanded clonally.

This sequence was found in an adult with an advanced solid tumor such as melanoma, head and neck, liver or kidney cancer. The sequenced sample was CD4+ or CD8+ T cells sorted from blood, obtained in a trial of the OX40 agonist ivuxolimab. The chain recombines TRBV7-9 with TRBJ1-1; no clear D gene. CDR3 sequence: CASSLFQDTEAFF. As DNA, the CDR3 is TGTGCCAGCAGCTTATTCCAGGACACTGAAGCTTTCTTT.